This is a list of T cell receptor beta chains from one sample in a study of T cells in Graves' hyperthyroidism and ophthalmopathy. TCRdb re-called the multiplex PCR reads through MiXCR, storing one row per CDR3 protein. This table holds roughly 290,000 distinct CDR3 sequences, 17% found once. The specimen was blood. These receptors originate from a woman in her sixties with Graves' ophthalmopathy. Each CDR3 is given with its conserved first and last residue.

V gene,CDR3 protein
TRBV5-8,CASSVAGFKWFF
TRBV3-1,CASSQGSGWDQPQHF
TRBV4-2,CASSQRDRDTQYF
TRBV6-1,CASSPSTSGTDTQYF
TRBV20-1,CSASPTTGPETQYF
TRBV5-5,CASSPGGRAAFEQYF
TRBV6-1,CASSGYRVEETQYF
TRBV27,CASSPWDRRTGELFF
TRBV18,CASSPPSTGGRGGYTF
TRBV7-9,CASSFRRGSFYTF
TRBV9,CASSVRGLGTDTQYF
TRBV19,CASSVSQSSDTQYF
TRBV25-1,CASSDRGNTIYF
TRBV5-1,CASSRGGDPIKNIQYF